This T cell receptor (beta chain) was observed in a study of blood T cell repertoires in COVID-19. Study as a whole: Italy, Spain and the United States were the sources of the convalescent and acute COVID-19 samples. The analysed material was cDNA or gDNA that came from T cells, B-cell-depleted T cells, or PBMCs.

Per the authors' pipeline: Quantification of nucleated cells was approximated via reference gene primer amplification. Method: immunoSEQ multiplex PCR; TCRdb's copy keeps in-frame clones and lacks some. That table supplies the V and J calls and clone size; D and trimming were determined from the DNA. The sample yields about 77,000 clones, roughly 78% seen once. CDR1 and CDR2 from the germline V gene are SGDLS and YYNGEE. The CDR3 loop spans 15 amino acids. Trimming cost V 0 bases and J 2 bases, with 8 bases left between them. The rearrangement uses TRBV9 and TRBJ2-2; TRBD1 is a possible D gene (5 bases). Sequencing used peripheral blood. The TCR comes from a woman aged 70 to 79 with acute or convalescent COVID-19. DNA of the CDR3: TGTGCCAGCAGCGTAGGTCAGGGAAACACCGGGGAGCTGTTTTTT. Protein sequence: CASSVGQGNTGELFF.